This T cell receptor (beta chain) was obtained from a study of blood T cell repertoires in COVID-19. Overall study context: The United States, Italy and Spain were the sources of the acute and convalescent COVID-19 samples. The analysed material was cDNA or gDNA that came from T cells, B-cell-depleted T cells, or PBMCs.

A Seattle source enrolled patients during active infection and followed them longitudinally. Per the study methods: By means of reference gene primer amplification, nucleated cell counts were estimated. Using immunoSEQ multiplex PCR, the repertoire was profiled, and TCRdb retains in-frame clones only, with some absent. V and J calls plus clone size are reproduced from that table; the DNA served to infer D and trimming. The profile shows 210,000 or so clones, 84% of them singletons. This CDR3 contains 16 residues. V was clipped by 3 bases and J by 1 base, with 13 bases between them. Germline CDR1 is SGHKS and CDR2 is YYEKEE (reference sequence). This clone has only one observation.

The receptor comes from a woman aged 80 or older with COVID-19, enrolled during active disease. The genes are TRBV5-5 and TRBJ2-2; possible D gene TRBD1, 6 bases. The sequenced sample consisted of peripheral blood. The DNA of the CDR3 is TGTGCCAGCAGCTACCAGGGGACGGGGAACACCGGGGAGCTGTTTTTT. It yields the protein CASSYQGTGNTGELFF.